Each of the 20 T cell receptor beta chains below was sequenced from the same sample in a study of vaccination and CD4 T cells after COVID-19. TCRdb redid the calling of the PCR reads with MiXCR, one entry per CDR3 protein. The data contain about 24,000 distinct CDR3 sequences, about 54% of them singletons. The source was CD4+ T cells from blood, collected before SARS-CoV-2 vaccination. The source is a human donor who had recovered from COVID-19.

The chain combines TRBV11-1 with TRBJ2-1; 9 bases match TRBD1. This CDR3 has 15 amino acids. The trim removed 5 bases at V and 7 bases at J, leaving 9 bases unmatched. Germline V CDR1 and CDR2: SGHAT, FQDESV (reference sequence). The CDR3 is CASSVSGTGRNEQFF. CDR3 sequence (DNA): TGTGCCAGCAGCGTGTCCGGGACAGGGAGGAATGAGCAGTTCTTC.

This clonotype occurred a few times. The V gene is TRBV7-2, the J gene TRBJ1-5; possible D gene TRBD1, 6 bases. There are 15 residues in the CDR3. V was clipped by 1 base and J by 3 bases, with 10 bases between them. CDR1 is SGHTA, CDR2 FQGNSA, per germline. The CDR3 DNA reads TGTGCCAGCAGCTTAGAACAGGGAGTCAATCAGCCCCAGCATTTT. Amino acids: CASSLEQGVNQPQHF. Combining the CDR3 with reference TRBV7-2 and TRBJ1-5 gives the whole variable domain GAGVSQSPSNKVTEKGKDVELRCDPISGHTALYWYRQSLGQGLEFLIYFQGNSAPDKSGLPSDRFSAERTGGSVSTLTIQRTQQEDSAVYLCASSLEQGVNQPQHFGDGTRLSIL.

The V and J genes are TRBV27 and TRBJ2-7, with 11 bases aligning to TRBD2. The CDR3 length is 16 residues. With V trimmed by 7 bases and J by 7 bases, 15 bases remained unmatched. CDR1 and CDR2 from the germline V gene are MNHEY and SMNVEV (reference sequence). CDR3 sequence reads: CASKTRGLAGGLEQYF. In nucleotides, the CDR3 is TGTGCCAGCAAAACCAGGGGGCTAGCGGGAGGTTTAGAGCAGTACTTC.

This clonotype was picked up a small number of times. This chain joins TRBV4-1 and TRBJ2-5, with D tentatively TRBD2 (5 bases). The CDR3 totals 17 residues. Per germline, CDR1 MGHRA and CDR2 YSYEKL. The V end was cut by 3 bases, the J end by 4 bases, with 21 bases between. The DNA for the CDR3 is TGCGCCAGCAGCCAGCCCTATCGGGGTGGTGAAGGAGAGACCCAGTACTTC. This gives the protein CASSQPYRGGEGETQYF.

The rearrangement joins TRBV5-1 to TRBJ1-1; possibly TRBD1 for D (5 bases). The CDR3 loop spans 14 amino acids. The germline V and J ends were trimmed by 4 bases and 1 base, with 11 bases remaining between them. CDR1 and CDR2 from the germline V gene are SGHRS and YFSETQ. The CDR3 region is CASSLRVGNTEAFF. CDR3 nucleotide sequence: TGCGCCAGCAGCCTCAGGGTTGGGAACACTGAAGCTTTCTTT.

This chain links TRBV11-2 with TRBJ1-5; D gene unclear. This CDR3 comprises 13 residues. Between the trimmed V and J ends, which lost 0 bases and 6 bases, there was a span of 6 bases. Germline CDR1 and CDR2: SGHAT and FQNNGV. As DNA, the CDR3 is TGTGCCAGCAGCTTAGATCAAAGTCAGCCCCAGCATTTT. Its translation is CASSLDQSQPQHF.

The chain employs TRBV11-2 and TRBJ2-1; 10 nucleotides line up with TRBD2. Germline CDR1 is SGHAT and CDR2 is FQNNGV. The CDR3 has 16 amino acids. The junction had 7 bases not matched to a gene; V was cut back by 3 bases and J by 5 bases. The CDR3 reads CASSLRTSGGHNEQFF. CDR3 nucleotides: TGTGCCAGCAGCTTGAGGACTAGCGGAGGCCACAATGAGCAGTTCTTC. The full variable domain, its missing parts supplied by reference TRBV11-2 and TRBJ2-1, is EAGVAQSPRYKIIEKRQSVAFWCNPISGHATLYWYQQILGQGPKLLIQFQNNGVVDDSQLPKDRFSAERLKGVDSTLKIQPAKLEDSAVYLCASSLRTSGGHNEQFFGPGTRLTVL.

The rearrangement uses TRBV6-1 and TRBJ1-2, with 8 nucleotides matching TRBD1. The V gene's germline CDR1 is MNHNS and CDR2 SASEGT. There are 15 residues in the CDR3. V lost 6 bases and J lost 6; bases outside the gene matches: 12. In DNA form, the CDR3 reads TGTGCCAGCAGCCGCTCCCTCAGGGGGCTGGATGGCTACACCTTC. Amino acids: CASSRSLRGLDGYTF.

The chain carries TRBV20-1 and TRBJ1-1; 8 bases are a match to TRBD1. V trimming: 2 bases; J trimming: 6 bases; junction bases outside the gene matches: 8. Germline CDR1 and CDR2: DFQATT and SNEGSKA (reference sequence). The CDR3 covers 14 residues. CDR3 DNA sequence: TGCAGTGCTAGAATACCGGACAGGGCCTCTGAAGCTTTCTTT. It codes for CSARIPDRASEAFF.

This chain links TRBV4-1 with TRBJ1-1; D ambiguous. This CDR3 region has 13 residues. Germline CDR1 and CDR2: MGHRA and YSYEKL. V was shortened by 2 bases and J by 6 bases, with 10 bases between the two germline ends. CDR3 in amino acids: CASSQFQRAEAFF. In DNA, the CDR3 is TGCGCCAGCAGCCAATTCCAAAGGGCTGAAGCTTTCTTT.

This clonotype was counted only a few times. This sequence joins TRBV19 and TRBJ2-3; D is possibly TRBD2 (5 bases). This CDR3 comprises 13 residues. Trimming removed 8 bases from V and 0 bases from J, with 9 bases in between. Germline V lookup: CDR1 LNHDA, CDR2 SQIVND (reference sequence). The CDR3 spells CASSPGSTDTQYF. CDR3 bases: TGTGCCAGTTCGCCGGGGAGCACAGATACGCAGTATTTT.

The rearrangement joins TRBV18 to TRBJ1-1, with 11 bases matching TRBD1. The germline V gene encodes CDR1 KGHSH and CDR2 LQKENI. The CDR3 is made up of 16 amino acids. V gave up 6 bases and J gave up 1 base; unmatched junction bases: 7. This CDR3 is CASSLGQGATNTEAFF. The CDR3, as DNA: TGTGCCAGCTCTCTAGGACAGGGGGCGACGAACACTGAAGCTTTCTTT.

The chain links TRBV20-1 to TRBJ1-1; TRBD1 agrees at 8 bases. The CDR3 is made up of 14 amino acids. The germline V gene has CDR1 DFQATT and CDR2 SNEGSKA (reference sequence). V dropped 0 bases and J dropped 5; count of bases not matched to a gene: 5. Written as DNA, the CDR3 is TGCAGTGCTAGAGATCAGGGGGCGCTTACTGAAGCTTTCTTT. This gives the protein CSARDQGALTEAFF.

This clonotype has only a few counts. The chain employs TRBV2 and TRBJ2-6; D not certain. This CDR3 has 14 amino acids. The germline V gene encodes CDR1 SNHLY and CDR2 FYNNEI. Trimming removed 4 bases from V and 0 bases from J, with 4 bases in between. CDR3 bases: TGTGCCAGCAGTGGAATCTCTGGGGCCAACGTCCTGACTTTC. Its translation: CASSGISGANVLTF.

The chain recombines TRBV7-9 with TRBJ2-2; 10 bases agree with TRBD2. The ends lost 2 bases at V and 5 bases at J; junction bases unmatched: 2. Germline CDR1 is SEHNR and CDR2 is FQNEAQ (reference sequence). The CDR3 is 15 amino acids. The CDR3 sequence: CASSLLAGETGELFF. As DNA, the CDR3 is TGTGCCAGCAGCTTACTAGCGGGAGAGACCGGGGAGCTGTTTTTT.

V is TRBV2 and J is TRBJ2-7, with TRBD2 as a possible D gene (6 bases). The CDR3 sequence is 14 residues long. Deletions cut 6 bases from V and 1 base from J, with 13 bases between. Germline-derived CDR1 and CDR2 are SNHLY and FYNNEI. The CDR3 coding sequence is TGTGCCAGCAGGGACGATGGAGGGTCCTACGAGCAGTACTTC. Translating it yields CASRDDGGSYEQYF.

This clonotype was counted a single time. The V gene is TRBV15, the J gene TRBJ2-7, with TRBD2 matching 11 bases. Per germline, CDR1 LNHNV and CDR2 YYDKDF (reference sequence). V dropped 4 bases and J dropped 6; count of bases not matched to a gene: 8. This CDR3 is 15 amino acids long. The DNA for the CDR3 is TGTGCCACCAGCACGTCACTAGCGGGAGTAGCCGAGCAGTACTTC. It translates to CATSTSLAGVAEQYF.

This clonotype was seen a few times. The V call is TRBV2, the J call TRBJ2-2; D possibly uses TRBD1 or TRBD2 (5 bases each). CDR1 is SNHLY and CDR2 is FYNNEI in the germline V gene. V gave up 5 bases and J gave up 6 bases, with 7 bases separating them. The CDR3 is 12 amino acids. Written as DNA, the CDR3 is TGTGCCAGCAGTTGGGACCCCGGGGAGCTGTTTTTT. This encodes CASSWDPGELFF.

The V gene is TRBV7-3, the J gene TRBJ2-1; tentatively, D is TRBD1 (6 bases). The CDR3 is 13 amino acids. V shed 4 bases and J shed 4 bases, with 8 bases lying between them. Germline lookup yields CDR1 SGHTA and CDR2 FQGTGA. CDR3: CASSSQGYNEQFF. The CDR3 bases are TGTGCCAGCAGCTCCCAGGGGTACAATGAGCAGTTCTTC.

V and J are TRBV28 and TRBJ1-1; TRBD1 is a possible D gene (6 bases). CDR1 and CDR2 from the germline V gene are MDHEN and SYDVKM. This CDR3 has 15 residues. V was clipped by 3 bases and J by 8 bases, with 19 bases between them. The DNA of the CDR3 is TGTGCCAGCAGTTTCTTCGGGCAGGGGTCGGGCGAAGCTTTCTTT. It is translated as CASSFFGQGSGEAFF.